These T cell receptor beta chains were read from a single sample in a study of blood T cells in healthy people across ages. Via MiXCR, TCRdb re-called the 5' RACE reads, giving one row per CDR3 protein. The data show about 940,000 distinct CDR3 sequences, about 44% seen once. Sequencing was carried out using blood. These receptors all come from a man aged 30-40 years in good health. The CDR3 runs from the conserved cysteine through the conserved F or W. The D gene is left open where the match is weak. Expanded clones are given a class, and other clones once, few, many or no size at all.

clone_size: NA
v_call: TRBV24-1
j_call: TRBJ2-3
d_call: TRBD1
cdr3_aa: CATSDSDRGRSTDTQYF
cdr3_nt: TGTGCCACCAGTGATTCGGACAGGGGGCGTAGCACAGATACGCAGTATTTT

clone_size: few
v_call: TRBV27
j_call: TRBJ2-3
d_call: NA
cdr3_aa: CASRPSRSGTDTQYF
cdr3_nt: TGTGCCAGCAGACCGTCCAGGTCGGGCACAGATACGCAGTATTTT

clone_size: many
v_call: TRBV5-1
j_call: TRBJ2-3
d_call: NA
cdr3_aa: CASSSEDTQYF
cdr3_nt: TGTGCCAGCAGCTCTGAGGATACGCAGTATTTT

clone_size: few
v_call: TRBV20-1
j_call: TRBJ1-5
d_call: NA
cdr3_aa: CSGQGRNQPQHF
cdr3_nt: TGCAGTGGGCAGGGCCGAAATCAGCCCCAGCATTTT

clone_size: NA
v_call: TRBV30
j_call: TRBJ1-3
d_call: NA
cdr3_aa: CAWAPGVNTIYF
cdr3_nt: TGTGCCTGGGCCCCCGGAGTAAACACCATATATTTT

clone_size: NA
v_call: TRBV4-3
j_call: TRBJ2-1
d_call: NA
cdr3_aa: CASSLDRGLNNEQFF
cdr3_nt: TGCGCCAGCAGCCTAGACAGGGGACTAAACAATGAGCAGTTCTTC

clone_size: few
v_call: TRBV20-1
j_call: TRBJ2-7
d_call: NA
cdr3_aa: CSARGNYEQYF
cdr3_nt: TGCAGTGCTAGGGGGAACTACGAGCAGTACTTC

clone_size: NA
v_call: TRBV3-1
j_call: TRBJ1-2
d_call: NA
cdr3_aa: CACSRDRIYGYTF
cdr3_nt: TGTGCCTGCAGCCGCGACAGGATTTATGGCTACACCTTC

clone_size: NA
v_call: TRBV4-1
j_call: TRBJ1-1
d_call: NA
cdr3_aa: CASGTFAGNTEAFF
cdr3_nt: TGCGCCAGCGGGACATTTGCGGGGAACACTGAAGCTTTCTTT

clone_size: NA
v_call: TRBV14
j_call: TRBJ2-7
d_call: NA
cdr3_aa: CASSSRNEQYF
cdr3_nt: TGTGCCAGCAGCTCCCGTAATGAGCAGTACTTC

clone_size: NA
v_call: TRBV30
j_call: TRBJ2-1
d_call: TRBD1
cdr3_aa: CAWGDGTGGNEQFF
cdr3_nt: TGTGCCTGGGGGGACGGGACAGGGGGAAATGAGCAGTTCTTC

clone_size: NA
v_call: TRBV27
j_call: TRBJ2-2
d_call: TRBD2
cdr3_aa: CASSPRAGGGAGELFF
cdr3_nt: TGTGCCAGCAGTCCACGAGCGGGGGGGGGCGCCGGGGAGCTGTTTTTT

clone_size: once
v_call: TRBV15
j_call: TRBJ2-3
d_call: NA
cdr3_aa: CATSIGPDTQYF
cdr3_nt: TGTGCCACCAGCATCGGACCAGATACGCAGTATTTT

clone_size: many
v_call: TRBV5-1
j_call: TRBJ1-2
d_call: TRBD1
cdr3_aa: CASSLTGGNYGYTF
cdr3_nt: TGCGCCAGCAGCTTAACAGGGGGTAACTATGGCTACACCTTC

clone_size: NA
v_call: TRBV2
j_call: TRBJ2-7
d_call: NA
cdr3_aa: CASGRDSQYEQYF
cdr3_nt: TGTGCCAGCGGACGGGACTCTCAATACGAGCAGTACTTC

clone_size: NA
v_call: TRBV28
j_call: TRBJ2-6
d_call: NA
cdr3_aa: CASREGLYGANVLTF
cdr3_nt: TGTGCCAGCAGGGAGGGACTCTATGGGGCCAACGTCCTGACTTTC

clone_size: once
v_call: TRBV7-9
j_call: TRBJ2-5
d_call: TRBD2
cdr3_aa: CASSSLTSAQETQYF
cdr3_nt: TGTGCCAGCAGCTCCTTGACTAGCGCGCAAGAGACCCAGTACTTC

clone_size: NA
v_call: TRBV5-1
j_call: TRBJ2-1
d_call: NA
cdr3_aa: CASSPGSQSNEQFF
cdr3_nt: TGCGCCAGCAGCCCCGGGTCTCAATCCAATGAGCAGTTCTTC

clone_size: NA
v_call: TRBV5-1
j_call: TRBJ2-1
d_call: NA
cdr3_aa: CASSLRGASYNEQFF
cdr3_nt: TGCGCCAGCAGCTTAAGGGGGGCCTCCTACAATGAGCAGTTCTTC

clone_size: NA
v_call: TRBV12-3/TRBV12-4
j_call: TRBJ2-2
d_call: NA
cdr3_aa: CASSLRRNTGELFF
cdr3_nt: TGTGCCAGCAGTTTACGACGTAACACCGGGGAGCTGTTTTTT

clone_size: few
v_call: TRBV4-2
j_call: TRBJ2-5
d_call: NA
cdr3_aa: CASSPYHTGETQYF
cdr3_nt: TGTGCCAGCAGCCCCTATCATACGGGAGAGACCCAGTACTTC

clone_size: few
v_call: TRBV20-1
j_call: TRBJ2-1
d_call: TRBD2
cdr3_aa: CSAGFSGGINAEQFF
cdr3_nt: TGCAGTGCTGGCTTTAGCGGGGGAATTAATGCTGAGCAGTTCTTC

clone_size: many
v_call: TRBV25-1
j_call: TRBJ1-5
d_call: TRBD1
cdr3_aa: CASSTTGSNQPQHF
cdr3_nt: TGTGCCAGCAGTACGACAGGGAGCAATCAGCCCCAGCATTTT

clone_size: once
v_call: TRBV7-2
j_call: TRBJ2-1
d_call: NA
cdr3_aa: CASSAFAPHEQFF
cdr3_nt: TGTGCCAGCAGCGCCTTCGCGCCCCATGAGCAGTTCTTC

clone_size: NA
v_call: TRBV7-2
j_call: TRBJ2-7
d_call: TRBD2
cdr3_aa: CASSLFSLAGASSSYEQYF
cdr3_nt: TGTGCCAGCAGCTTATTCTCGTTAGCGGGGGCGTCAAGCTCCTACGAGCAGTACTTC

clone_size: NA
v_call: TRBV4-1
j_call: TRBJ1-1
d_call: TRBD1
cdr3_aa: CASSPRTGLATEAFF
cdr3_nt: TGCGCCAGCAGCCCCCGGACAGGGCTGGCCACTGAAGCTTTCTTT

clone_size: NA
v_call: TRBV7-9
j_call: TRBJ1-6
d_call: NA
cdr3_aa: CASSVQGGSPLHF
cdr3_nt: TGTGCCAGCTCGGTCCAGGGAGGCTCACCCCTCCACTTT

clone_size: NA
v_call: TRBV6-5
j_call: TRBJ2-1
d_call: TRBD2
cdr3_aa: CASSYSMRGGHEQFF
cdr3_nt: TGTGCCAGCAGTTACTCGATGCGGGGGGGTCATGAGCAGTTCTTC

clone_size: NA
v_call: TRBV7-8
j_call: TRBJ1-1
d_call: NA
cdr3_aa: CASSLVTGRMNTEAFF
cdr3_nt: TGTGCCAGCAGCTTAGTCACAGGGAGAATGAACACTGAAGCTTTCTTT

clone_size: NA
v_call: TRBV29-1
j_call: TRBJ1-2
d_call: TRBD1
cdr3_aa: CSLWDRGFYGYTF
cdr3_nt: TGCAGCCTTTGGGACAGGGGCTTCTATGGCTACACCTTC

clone_size: NA
v_call: TRBV24-1
j_call: TRBJ2-7
d_call: NA
cdr3_aa: CATSDSEGGHYEQYF
cdr3_nt: TGTGCCACCAGTGATTCCGAGGGGGGACACTACGAGCAGTACTTC

clone_size: few
v_call: TRBV6-5
j_call: TRBJ2-5
d_call: TRBD1
cdr3_aa: CASSYSYRGETQYF
cdr3_nt: TGTGCCAGCAGTTACTCCTACAGGGGAGAGACCCAGTACTTC

clone_size: few
v_call: TRBV20-1
j_call: TRBJ2-5
d_call: TRBD2
cdr3_aa: CSARDRTSRETQYF
cdr3_nt: TGCAGTGCTAGAGACAGGACTAGTCGCGAGACCCAGTACTTC

clone_size: NA
v_call: TRBV11-1
j_call: TRBJ2-7
d_call: NA
cdr3_aa: CASSLISGSYEQYF
cdr3_nt: TGTGCCAGCAGCTTAATTAGCGGCTCCTACGAGCAGTACTTC

clone_size: few
v_call: TRBV7-2
j_call: TRBJ2-5
d_call: NA
cdr3_aa: CASSLSVKETQYF
cdr3_nt: TGTGCCAGCAGCTTGTCCGTGAAAGAGACCCAGTACTTC

clone_size: few
v_call: TRBV6-5
j_call: TRBJ1-4
d_call: TRBD1
cdr3_aa: CASRNRDSNEKLFF
cdr3_nt: TGTGCCAGCAGAAACCGGGACAGTAATGAAAAACTGTTTTTT

clone_size: NA
v_call: TRBV6-1
j_call: TRBJ1-4
d_call: TRBD1
cdr3_aa: CASTPVPGQGEKLFF
cdr3_nt: TGTGCCAGCACCCCGGTGCCGGGACAGGGTGAAAAACTGTTTTTT

clone_size: few
v_call: TRBV5-1
j_call: TRBJ2-1
d_call: TRBD1
cdr3_aa: CASSRDRDHNEQFF
cdr3_nt: TGCGCCAGCAGCCGGGACAGGGACCACAATGAGCAGTTCTTC

clone_size: few
v_call: TRBV20-1
j_call: TRBJ2-7
d_call: NA
cdr3_aa: CSATRPDISSYEQYF
cdr3_nt: TGCAGTGCTACTCGACCCGACATTAGCTCCTACGAGCAGTACTTC

clone_size: once
v_call: TRBV4-2
j_call: TRBJ2-3
d_call: NA
cdr3_aa: CASSQAVGFTDTQYF
cdr3_nt: TGTGCCAGCAGCCAAGCGGTGGGGTTCACAGATACGCAGTATTTT

clone_size: once
v_call: TRBV9
j_call: TRBJ2-7
d_call: NA
cdr3_aa: CASSVAPRVYEQYF
cdr3_nt: TGTGCCAGCAGCGTAGCCCCCCGGGTCTACGAGCAGTACTTC

clone_size: few
v_call: TRBV12-3/TRBV12-4
j_call: TRBJ2-4
d_call: TRBD1
cdr3_aa: CASSLGQANIQYF
cdr3_nt: TGTGCCAGCAGTTTGGGACAGGCAAACATTCAGTACTTC

clone_size: NA
v_call: TRBV24-1
j_call: TRBJ2-1
d_call: TRBD2
cdr3_aa: CATRTSGGDEQFF
cdr3_nt: TGTGCCACCAGGACTAGCGGGGGGGATGAGCAGTTCTTC

clone_size: NA
v_call: TRBV5-1
j_call: TRBJ1-2
d_call: TRBD1
cdr3_aa: CASSAHPRQGNGYTF
cdr3_nt: TGCGCCAGCAGCGCCCACCCGCGACAGGGGAATGGCTACACCTTC

clone_size: NA
v_call: TRBV4-2
j_call: TRBJ1-6
d_call: TRBD1
cdr3_aa: CASSEGGGQYNSPLHF
cdr3_nt: TGTGCCAGCAGCGAAGGCGGGGGACAGTATAATTCACCCCTCCACTTT

clone_size: NA
v_call: TRBV20-1
j_call: TRBJ2-1
d_call: NA
cdr3_aa: CSAPSRAGSSYNEQFF
cdr3_nt: TGCAGTGCTCCCTCCCGGGCGGGGAGCTCCTACAATGAGCAGTTCTTC

clone_size: NA
v_call: TRBV20-1
j_call: TRBJ2-1
d_call: NA
cdr3_aa: CSARPPGLANNEQFF
cdr3_nt: TGCAGTGCTAGACCGCCGGGACTGGCAAACAATGAGCAGTTCTTC

clone_size: NA
v_call: TRBV2
j_call: TRBJ2-5
d_call: TRBD2
cdr3_aa: CASSATIGLAGGQTQYF
cdr3_nt: TGTGCCAGCAGCGCGACTATAGGACTAGCGGGGGGACAGACCCAGTACTTC

clone_size: few
v_call: TRBV4-1
j_call: TRBJ1-5
d_call: NA
cdr3_aa: CASSQGRTTLGNQPQHF
cdr3_nt: TGCGCCAGCAGCCAAGGACGGACAACCCTGGGGAATCAGCCCCAGCATTTT

clone_size: NA
v_call: TRBV28
j_call: TRBJ1-2
d_call: TRBD1
cdr3_aa: CASSLWRQGLGGYTF
cdr3_nt: TGTGCCAGCAGTTTATGGAGACAGGGGTTAGGTGGCTACACCTTC

clone_size: NA
v_call: TRBV25-1
j_call: TRBJ2-7
d_call: TRBD2
cdr3_aa: CASGRTSGGVEQYF
cdr3_nt: TGTGCCAGCGGGAGGACTAGCGGGGGCGTCGAGCAGTACTTC

clone_size: NA
v_call: TRBV7-2
j_call: TRBJ2-1
d_call: TRBD2
cdr3_aa: CASRPGGYGYNEQFF
cdr3_nt: TGTGCCAGCAGACCGGGGGGGTACGGTTACAATGAGCAGTTCTTC

clone_size: few
v_call: TRBV28
j_call: TRBJ1-2
d_call: NA
cdr3_aa: CASSVFQNYGYTF
cdr3_nt: TGTGCCAGCAGTGTGTTTCAGAACTATGGCTACACCTTC

clone_size: many
v_call: TRBV5-1
j_call: TRBJ2-7
d_call: NA
cdr3_aa: CASSPGGQRYYEQYF
cdr3_nt: TGCGCCAGCAGCCCAGGTGGACAGCGATACTACGAGCAGTACTTC

clone_size: few
v_call: TRBV2
j_call: TRBJ2-5
d_call: NA
cdr3_aa: CASREVETQYF
cdr3_nt: TGTGCCAGCAGGGAAGTGGAGACCCAGTACTTC

clone_size: NA
v_call: TRBV6-2/TRBV6-3
j_call: TRBJ2-3
d_call: NA
cdr3_aa: CASTDTLASTDTQYF
cdr3_nt: TGTGCCAGTACAGACACTCTCGCTAGCACAGATACGCAGTATTTT

clone_size: few
v_call: TRBV9
j_call: TRBJ2-5
d_call: NA
cdr3_aa: CASSVEVAPQETQYF
cdr3_nt: TGTGCCAGCAGCGTAGAGGTTGCGCCCCAAGAGACCCAGTACTTC

clone_size: few
v_call: TRBV20-1
j_call: TRBJ2-7
d_call: NA
cdr3_aa: CSARGQGTYEQYF
cdr3_nt: TGCAGTGCTAGAGGGCAGGGCACCTACGAGCAGTACTTC

clone_size: NA
v_call: TRBV10-3
j_call: TRBJ1-6
d_call: NA
cdr3_aa: CAISVGRGPNSPLHF
cdr3_nt: TGTGCCATCAGTGTAGGTAGGGGCCCTAATTCACCCCTCCACTTT